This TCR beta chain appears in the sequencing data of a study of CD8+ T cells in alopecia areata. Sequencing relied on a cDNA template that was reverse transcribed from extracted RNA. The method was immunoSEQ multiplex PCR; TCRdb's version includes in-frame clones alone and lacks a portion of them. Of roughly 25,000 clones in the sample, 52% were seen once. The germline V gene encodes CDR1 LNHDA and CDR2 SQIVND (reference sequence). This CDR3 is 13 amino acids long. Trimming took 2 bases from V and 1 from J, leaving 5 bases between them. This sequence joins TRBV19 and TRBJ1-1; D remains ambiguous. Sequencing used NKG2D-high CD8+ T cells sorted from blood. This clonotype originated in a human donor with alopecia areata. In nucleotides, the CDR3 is TGTGCCAGTAGTATAACAAAGAACACTGAAGCTTTCTTT. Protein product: CASSITKNTEAFF.